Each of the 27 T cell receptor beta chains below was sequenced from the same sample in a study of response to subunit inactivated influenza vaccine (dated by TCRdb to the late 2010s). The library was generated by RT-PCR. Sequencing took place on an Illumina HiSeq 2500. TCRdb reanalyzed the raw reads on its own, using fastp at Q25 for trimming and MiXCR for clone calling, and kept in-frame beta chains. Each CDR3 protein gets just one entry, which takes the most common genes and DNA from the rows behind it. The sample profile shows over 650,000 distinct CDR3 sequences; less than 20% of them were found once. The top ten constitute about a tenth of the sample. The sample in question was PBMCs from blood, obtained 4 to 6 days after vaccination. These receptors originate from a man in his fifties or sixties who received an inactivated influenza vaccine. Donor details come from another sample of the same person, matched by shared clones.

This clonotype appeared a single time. This CDR3 reads CASSWGGPAYEQYF. The DNA of the CDR3 is TGTGCCAGCAGCTGGGGGGGACCGGCCTACGAGCAGTACTTC. The chain couples TRBV6-2 or TRBV6-3 to TRBJ2-7; TRBD2 agrees at 7 bases. The CDR3 sequence is 14 residues long. Germline CDR1 is MNHEY and CDR2 is SVGEGT. Trimming at V came to 6 bases and at J to 2 bases, leaving 7 bases not matched to a gene.

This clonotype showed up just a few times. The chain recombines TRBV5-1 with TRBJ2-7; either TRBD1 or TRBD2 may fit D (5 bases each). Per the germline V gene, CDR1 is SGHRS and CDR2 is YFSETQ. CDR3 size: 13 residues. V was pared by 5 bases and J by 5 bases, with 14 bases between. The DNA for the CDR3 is TGCGCCAGCAGTATGGCAGGGAGTAACGAGCAGTACTTC. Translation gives CASSMAGSNEQYF.

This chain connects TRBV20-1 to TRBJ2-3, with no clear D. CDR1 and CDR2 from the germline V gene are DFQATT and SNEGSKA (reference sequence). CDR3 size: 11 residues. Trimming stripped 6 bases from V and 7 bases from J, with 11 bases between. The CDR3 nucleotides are TGCAGTGCGCAGCCCGGGTATACGCAGTATTTT. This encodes CSAQPGYTQYF.

CDR3 in amino acids: CASSWDQYNEQFF. The CDR3 DNA reads as TGTGCCAGCAGCTGGGACCAGTACAATGAGCAGTTCTTC. V usage is TRBV5-6 and J usage is TRBJ2-1; TRBD1 or TRBD2 may be the D gene (5 bases each). The V end lost 3 bases, the J end lost 4 bases, and 8 bases lay between the germline ends. This CDR3 is built from 13 residues. Looked up from germline, CDR1 is SGHDT and CDR2 is YYEEEE.

Here the CDR3 reads CASSLVGFRETQYF. As DNA, the CDR3 is TGTGCCAGCAGCTTAGTGGGGTTCCGAGAGACCCAGTACTTC. V is TRBV7-2 and J is TRBJ2-5, with D unclear. Germline CDR1 SGHTA, CDR2 FQGNSA. The germline V and J ends were trimmed by 1 base and 4 bases, with 10 bases remaining between them. The CDR3 loop spans 14 amino acids.

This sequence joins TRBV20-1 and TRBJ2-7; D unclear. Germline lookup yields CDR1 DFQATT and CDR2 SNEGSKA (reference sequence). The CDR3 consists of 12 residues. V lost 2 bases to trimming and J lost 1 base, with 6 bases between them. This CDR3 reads CSARHRSYEQYF. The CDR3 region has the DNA TGCAGTGCTAGACATCGGTCCTACGAGCAGTACTTC.

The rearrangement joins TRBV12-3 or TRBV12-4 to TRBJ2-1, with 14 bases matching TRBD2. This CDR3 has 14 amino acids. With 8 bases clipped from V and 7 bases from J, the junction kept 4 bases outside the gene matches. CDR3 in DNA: TGTGCCAGCCAGAGGACTAGCGGGAGGAATGAGCAGTTCTTC. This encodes CASQRTSGRNEQFF.

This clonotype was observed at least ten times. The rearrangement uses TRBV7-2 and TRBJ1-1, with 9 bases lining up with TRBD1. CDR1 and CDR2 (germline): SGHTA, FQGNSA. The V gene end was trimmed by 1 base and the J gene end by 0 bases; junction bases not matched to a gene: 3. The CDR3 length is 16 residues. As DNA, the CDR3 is TGTGCCAGCAGCTTAGATGGGACAGGGTTGAACACTGAAGCTTTCTTT. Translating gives CASSLDGTGLNTEAFF.

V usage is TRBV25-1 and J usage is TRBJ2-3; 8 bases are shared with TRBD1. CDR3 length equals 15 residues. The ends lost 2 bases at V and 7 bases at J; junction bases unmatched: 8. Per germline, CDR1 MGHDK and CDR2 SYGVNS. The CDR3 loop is CASSEGQGGAYTQYF. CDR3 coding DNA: TGTGCCAGCAGTGAAGGACAGGGAGGTGCTTATACGCAGTATTTT.

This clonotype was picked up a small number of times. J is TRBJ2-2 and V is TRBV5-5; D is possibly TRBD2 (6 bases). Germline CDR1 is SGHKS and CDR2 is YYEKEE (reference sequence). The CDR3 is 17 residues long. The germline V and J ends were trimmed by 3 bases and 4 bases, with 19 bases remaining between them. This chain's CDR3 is CASSSTSAGSGTGELFF. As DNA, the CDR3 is TGTGCCAGCAGCTCGACTAGTGCTGGTTCAGGCACCGGGGAGCTGTTTTTT.

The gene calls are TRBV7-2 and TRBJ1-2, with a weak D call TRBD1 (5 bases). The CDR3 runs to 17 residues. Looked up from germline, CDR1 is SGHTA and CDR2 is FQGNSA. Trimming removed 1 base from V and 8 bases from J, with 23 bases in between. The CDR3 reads CASSLEQSGWGVEGYTF. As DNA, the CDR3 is TGTGCCAGCAGCTTAGAGCAGTCAGGTTGGGGGGTAGAAGGCTACACCTTC.

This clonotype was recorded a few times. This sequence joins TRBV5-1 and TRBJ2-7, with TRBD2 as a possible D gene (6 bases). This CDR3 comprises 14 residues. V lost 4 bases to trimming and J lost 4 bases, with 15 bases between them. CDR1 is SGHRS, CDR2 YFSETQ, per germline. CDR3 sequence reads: CASSPSRDLYEQYF. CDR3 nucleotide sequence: TGCGCCAGCAGCCCGTCCCGGGACTTGTACGAGCAGTACTTC.

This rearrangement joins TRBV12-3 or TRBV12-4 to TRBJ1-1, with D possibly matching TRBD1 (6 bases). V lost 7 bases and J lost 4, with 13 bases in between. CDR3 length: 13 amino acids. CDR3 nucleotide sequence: TGTGCCAGCAAAGGGGGGGGCGGCACTGAAGCTTTCTTT. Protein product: CASKGGGGTEAFF.

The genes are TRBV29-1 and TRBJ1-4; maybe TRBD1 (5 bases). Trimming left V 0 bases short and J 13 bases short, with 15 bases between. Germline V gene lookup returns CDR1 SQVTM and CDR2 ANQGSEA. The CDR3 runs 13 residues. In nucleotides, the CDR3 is TGCAGCGTTGAAGATATCTCCCAGGGAAGACTGTTTTTT. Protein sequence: CSVEDISQGRLFF. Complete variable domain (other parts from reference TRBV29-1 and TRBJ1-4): SAVISQKPSRDICQRGTSLTIQCQVDSQVTMMFWYRQQPGQSLTLIATANQGSEATYESGFVIDKFPISRPNLTFSTLTVSNMSPEDSSIYLCSVEDISQGRLFFGSGTQLSVL.

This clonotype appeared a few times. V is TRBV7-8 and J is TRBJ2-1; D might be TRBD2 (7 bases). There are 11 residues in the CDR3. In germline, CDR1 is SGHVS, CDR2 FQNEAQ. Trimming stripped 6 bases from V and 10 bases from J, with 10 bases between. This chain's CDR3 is CASRGGAEQFF. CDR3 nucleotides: TGTGCCAGCAGGGGGGGGGCAGAGCAGTTCTTC.

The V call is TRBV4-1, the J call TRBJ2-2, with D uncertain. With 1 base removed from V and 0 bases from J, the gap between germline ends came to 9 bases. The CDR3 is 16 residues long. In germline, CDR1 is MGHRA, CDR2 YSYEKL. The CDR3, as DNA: TGCGCCAGCAGCCAAGGTGGAGTCGCGAACACCGGGGAGCTGTTTTTT. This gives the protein CASSQGGVANTGELFF.

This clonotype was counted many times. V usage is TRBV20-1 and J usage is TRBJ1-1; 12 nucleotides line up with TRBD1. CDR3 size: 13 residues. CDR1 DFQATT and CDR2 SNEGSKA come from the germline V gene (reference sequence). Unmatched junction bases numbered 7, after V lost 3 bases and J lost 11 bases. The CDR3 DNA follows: TGCAGTGCTAGCCCCGGGACAGGGGGCTCGGCTTTCTTT. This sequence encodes CSASPGTGGSAFF.

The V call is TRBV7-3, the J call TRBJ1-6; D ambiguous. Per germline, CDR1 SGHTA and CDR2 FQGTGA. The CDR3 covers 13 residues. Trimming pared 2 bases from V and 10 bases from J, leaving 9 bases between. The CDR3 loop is CASSLLAGSPLHF. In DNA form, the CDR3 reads TGTGCCAGCAGCTTATTGGCGGGGTCACCCCTCCACTTT.

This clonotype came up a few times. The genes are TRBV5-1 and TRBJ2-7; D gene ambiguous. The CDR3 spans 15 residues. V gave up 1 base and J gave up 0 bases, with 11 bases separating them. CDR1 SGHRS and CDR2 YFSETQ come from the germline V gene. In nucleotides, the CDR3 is TGCGCCAGCAGCTTGTGGTCACGAAGCTCCTACGAGCAGTACTTC. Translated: CASSLWSRSSYEQYF.

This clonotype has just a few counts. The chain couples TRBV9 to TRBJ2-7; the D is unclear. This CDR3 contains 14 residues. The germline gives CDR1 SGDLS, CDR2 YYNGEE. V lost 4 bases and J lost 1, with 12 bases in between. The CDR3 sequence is CASSIGPLSYEQYF. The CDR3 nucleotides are TGTGCCAGCAGCATTGGGCCATTATCCTACGAGCAGTACTTC.

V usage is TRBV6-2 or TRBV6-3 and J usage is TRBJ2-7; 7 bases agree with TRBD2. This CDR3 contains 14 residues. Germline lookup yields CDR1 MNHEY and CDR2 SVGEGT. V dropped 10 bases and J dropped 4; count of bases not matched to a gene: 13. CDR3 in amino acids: CATKRDWGGYEQYF. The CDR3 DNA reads TGTGCCACCAAAAGGGACTGGGGAGGGTACGAGCAGTACTTC.

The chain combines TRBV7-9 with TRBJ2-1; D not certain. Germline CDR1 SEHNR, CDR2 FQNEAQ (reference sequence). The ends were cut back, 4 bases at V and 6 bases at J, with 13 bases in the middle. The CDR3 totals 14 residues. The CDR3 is CASSSNVAVNEQFF. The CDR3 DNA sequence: TGTGCCAGCAGCTCAAACGTGGCAGTCAATGAGCAGTTCTTC. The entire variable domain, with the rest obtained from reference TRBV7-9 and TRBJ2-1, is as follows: DTGVSQNPRHKITKRGQNVTFRCDPISEHNRLYWYRQTLGQGPEFLTYFQNEAQLEKSRLLSDRFSAERPKGSFSTLEIQRTEQGDSAMYLCASSSNVAVNEQFFGPGTRLTVL.

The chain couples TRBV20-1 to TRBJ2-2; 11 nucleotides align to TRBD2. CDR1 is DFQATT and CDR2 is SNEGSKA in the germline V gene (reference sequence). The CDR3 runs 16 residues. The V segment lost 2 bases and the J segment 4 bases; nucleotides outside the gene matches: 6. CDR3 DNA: TGCAGTGCTAGAAGGGGGCTAGCGGGGGGCACCGGGGAGCTGTTTTTT. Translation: CSARRGLAGGTGELFF.

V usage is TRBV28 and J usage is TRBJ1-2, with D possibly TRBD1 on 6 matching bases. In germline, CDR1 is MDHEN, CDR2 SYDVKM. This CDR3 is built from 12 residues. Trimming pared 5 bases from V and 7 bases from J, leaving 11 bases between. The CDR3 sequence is CASSVNRAGYTF. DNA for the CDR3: TGTGCCAGCAGTGTGAACAGGGCTGGCTACACCTTC.

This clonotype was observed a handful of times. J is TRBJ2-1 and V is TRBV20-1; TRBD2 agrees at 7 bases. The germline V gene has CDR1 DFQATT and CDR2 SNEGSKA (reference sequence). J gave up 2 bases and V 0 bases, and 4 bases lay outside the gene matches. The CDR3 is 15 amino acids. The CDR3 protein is CSARDGGGAYNEQFF. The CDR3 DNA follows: TGCAGTGCTAGAGATGGGGGGGGAGCCTACAATGAGCAGTTCTTC.

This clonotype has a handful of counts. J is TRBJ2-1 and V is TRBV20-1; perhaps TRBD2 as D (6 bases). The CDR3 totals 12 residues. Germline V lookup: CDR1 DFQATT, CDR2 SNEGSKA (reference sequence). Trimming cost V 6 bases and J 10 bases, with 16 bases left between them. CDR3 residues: CSARAGPWEQFF. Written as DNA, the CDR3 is TGCAGTGCACGAGCGGGCCCATGGGAGCAGTTCTTC.

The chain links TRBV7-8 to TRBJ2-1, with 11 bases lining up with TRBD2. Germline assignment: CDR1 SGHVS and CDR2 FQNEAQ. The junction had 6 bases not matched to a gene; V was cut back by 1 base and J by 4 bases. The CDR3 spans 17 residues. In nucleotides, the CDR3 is TGTGCCAGCAGCTTAGTACCCATAGCGGGGGGGTACAATGAGCAGTTCTTC. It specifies CASSLVPIAGGYNEQFF.